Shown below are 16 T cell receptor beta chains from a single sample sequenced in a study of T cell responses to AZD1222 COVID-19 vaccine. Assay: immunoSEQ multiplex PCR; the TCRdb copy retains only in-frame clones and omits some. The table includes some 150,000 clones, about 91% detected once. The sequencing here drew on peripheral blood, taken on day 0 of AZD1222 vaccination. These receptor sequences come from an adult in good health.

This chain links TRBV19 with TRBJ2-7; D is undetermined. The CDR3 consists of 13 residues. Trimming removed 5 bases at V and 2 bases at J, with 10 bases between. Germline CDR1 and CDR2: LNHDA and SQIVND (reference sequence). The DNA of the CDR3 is TGTGCCAGTAGTTTCTCCTCAACCTACGAGCAGTACTTC. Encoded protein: CASSFSSTYEQYF.

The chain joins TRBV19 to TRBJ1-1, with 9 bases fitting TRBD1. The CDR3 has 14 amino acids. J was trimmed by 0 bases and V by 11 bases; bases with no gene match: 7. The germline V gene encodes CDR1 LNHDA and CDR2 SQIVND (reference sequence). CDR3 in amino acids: CASRDRAMNTEAFF. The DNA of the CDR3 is TGTGCCTCCCGGGACAGGGCCATGAACACTGAAGCTTTCTTT.

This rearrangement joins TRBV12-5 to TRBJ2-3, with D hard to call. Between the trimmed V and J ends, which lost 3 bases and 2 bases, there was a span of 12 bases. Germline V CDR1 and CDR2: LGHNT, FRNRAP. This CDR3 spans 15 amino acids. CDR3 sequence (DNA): TGTGCTAGTGGTTTAACTACCGGCATCACAGATACGCAGTATTTT. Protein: CASGLTTGITDTQYF. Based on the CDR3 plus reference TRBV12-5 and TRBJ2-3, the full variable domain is DARVTQTPRHKVTEMGQEVTMRCQPILGHNTVFWYRQTMMQGLELLAYFRNRAPLDDSGMPKDRFSAEMPDATLATLKIQPSEPRDSAVYFCASGLTTGITDTQYFGPGTRLTVL.

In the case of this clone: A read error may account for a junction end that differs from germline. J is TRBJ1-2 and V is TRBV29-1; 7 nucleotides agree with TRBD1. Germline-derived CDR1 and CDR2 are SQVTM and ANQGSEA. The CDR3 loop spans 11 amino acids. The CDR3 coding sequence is TGCAGCGTTGTGACAGGGTCCGGCTACATCTTC. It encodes CSVVTGSGYIF.

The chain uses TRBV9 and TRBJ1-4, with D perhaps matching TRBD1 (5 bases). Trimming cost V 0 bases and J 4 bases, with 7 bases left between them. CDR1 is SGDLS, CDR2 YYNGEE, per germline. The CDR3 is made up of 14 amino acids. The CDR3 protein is CASSVGDFNEKLFF. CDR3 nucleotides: TGTGCCAGCAGCGTAGGGGACTTTAATGAAAAACTGTTTTTT.

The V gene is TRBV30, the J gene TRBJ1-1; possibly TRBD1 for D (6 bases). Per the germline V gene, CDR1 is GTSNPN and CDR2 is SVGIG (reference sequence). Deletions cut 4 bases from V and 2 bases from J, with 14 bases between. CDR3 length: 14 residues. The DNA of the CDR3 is TGTGCCTGGAACAACCCGGACAGAAACACTGAAGCTTTCTTT. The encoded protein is CAWNNPDRNTEAFF.

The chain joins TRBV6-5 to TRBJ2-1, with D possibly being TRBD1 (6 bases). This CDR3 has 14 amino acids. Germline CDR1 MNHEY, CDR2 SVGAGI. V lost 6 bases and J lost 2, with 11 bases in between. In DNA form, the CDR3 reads TGTGCCAGCAGAGTACGGACAGCCTACAATGAGCAGTTCTTC. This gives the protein CASRVRTAYNEQFF.

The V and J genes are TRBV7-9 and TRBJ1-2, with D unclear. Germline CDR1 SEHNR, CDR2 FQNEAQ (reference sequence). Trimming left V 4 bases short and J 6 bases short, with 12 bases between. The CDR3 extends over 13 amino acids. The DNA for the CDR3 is TGTGCCAGCAGCTCCGCCTGGCGGGATGGCTACACCTTC. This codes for CASSSAWRDGYTF.

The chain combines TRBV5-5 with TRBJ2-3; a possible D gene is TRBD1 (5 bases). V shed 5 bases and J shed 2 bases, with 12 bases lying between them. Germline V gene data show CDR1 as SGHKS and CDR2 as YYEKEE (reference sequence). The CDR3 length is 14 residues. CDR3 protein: CASSWPDNTDTQYF. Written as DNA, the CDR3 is TGTGCCAGCAGTTGGCCGGACAACACAGATACGCAGTATTTT.

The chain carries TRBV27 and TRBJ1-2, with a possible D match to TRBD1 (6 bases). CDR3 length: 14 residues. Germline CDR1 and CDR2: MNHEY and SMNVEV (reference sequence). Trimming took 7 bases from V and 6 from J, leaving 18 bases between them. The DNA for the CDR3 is TGTGCCAGCACCCCTTCGGGGGGGGGCGATGGCTACACCTTC. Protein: CASTPSGGGDGYTF.

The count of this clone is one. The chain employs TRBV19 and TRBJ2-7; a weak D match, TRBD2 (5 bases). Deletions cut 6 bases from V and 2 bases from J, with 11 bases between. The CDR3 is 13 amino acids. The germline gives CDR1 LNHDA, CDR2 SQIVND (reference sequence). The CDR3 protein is CASRGRAAYEQYF. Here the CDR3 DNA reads TGTGCCAGTAGAGGGCGGGCGGCCTACGAGCAGTACTTC.

The CDR3 sequence is CASSLVGLGTYEQYF. The DNA of the CDR3 is TGTGCCAGCAGCTTAGTGGGACTAGGGACCTACGAGCAGTACTTC. This chain connects TRBV7-2 to TRBJ2-7; 8 bases are a match to TRBD2. Germline CDR1 SGHTA, CDR2 FQGNSA. The CDR3 runs to 15 residues. After removal of 1 base from V and 2 bases from J, the junction contained 4 bases not matched to a gene.

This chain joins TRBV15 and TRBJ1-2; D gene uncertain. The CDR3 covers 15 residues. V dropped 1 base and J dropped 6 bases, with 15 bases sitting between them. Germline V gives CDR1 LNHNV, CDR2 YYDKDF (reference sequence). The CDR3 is CATSRVGGITDGYTF. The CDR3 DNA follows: TGTGCCACCAGCAGAGTTGGAGGGATAACGGATGGCTACACCTTC.

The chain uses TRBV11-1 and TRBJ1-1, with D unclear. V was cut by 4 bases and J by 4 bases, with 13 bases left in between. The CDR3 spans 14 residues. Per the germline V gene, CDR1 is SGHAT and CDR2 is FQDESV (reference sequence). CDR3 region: CASSSPSRSTEAFF. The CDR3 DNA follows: TGTGCCAGCAGCTCACCTTCGAGGAGCACTGAAGCTTTCTTT.

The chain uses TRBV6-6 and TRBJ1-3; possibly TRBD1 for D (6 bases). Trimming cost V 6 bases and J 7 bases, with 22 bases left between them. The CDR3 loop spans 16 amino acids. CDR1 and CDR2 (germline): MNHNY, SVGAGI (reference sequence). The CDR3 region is CASSQRTAQLLNTIYF. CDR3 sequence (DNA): TGTGCCAGCAGCCAACGGACAGCCCAACTACTGAACACCATATATTTT.

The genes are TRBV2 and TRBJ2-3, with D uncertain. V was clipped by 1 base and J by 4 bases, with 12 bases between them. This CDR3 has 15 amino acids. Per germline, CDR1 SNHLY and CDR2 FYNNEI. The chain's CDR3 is CASSEESTGADTQYF. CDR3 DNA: TGTGCCAGCAGTGAAGAATCGACTGGAGCAGATACGCAGTATTTT.